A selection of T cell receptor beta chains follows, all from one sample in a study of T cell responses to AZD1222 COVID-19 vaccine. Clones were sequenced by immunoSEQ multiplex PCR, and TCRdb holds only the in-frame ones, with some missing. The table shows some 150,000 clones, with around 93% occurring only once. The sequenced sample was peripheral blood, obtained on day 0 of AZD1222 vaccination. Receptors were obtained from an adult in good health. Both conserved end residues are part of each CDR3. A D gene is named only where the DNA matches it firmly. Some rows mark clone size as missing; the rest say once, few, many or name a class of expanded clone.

CASSSFATNEKLFF TGCGCCAGCAGCTCCTTTGCAACTAATGAAAAACTGTTTTTT NA TRBV4-1 NA TRBJ1-4
CASSFVGQGSSQYF TGTGCCAGCAGCTTTGTAGGACAGGGGTCGTCCCAGTACTTC many TRBV7-9 TRBD1 TRBJ2-5
CASSFTVPNEQFF TGTGCCAGCAGCTTTACGGTCCCCAATGAGCAGTTCTTC NA TRBV5-4 NA TRBJ2-1
CASSQEGTGRNQPQHF TGTGCCAGCAGCCAAGAGGGGACAGGGCGCAATCAGCCCCAGCATTTT NA TRBV3-1/TRBV3-2 TRBD1 TRBJ1-5
CASRSRSLGNTEAFF TGTGCCAGCAGATCTCGGTCACTCGGTAACACTGAAGCTTTCTTT NA TRBV6-5 NA TRBJ1-1
CASSAGQGLLNQPQHF TGTGCCAGCAGCGCGGGACAGGGGTTACTCAATCAGCCCCAGCATTTT NA TRBV9 TRBD1 TRBJ1-5
CASSPELIESGTGNVQPQHF TGTGCCAGCTCACCAGAGTTGATCGAATCCGGGACAGGTAACGTTCAGCCCCAGCATTTT NA TRBV18 TRBD1 TRBJ1-5
CASSPRSQGNTEAFF TGTGCCAGCTCACCACGGTCGCAAGGGAACACTGAAGCTTTCTTT NA TRBV18 NA TRBJ1-1
CASSPQGREYNEQFF TGTGCCAGCAGCCCCCAGGGGCGGGAGTACAATGAGCAGTTCTTC NA TRBV7-3 NA TRBJ2-1
CASSQDPPGVGNYNEQFF TGTGCCAGCAGCCAAGATCCTCCAGGTGTGGGGAACTACAATGAGCAGTTCTTC NA TRBV3-1/TRBV3-2 NA TRBJ2-1
CASSNQGQGGEQFF TGTGCCAGCAGCAACCAGGGACAGGGAGGTGAGCAGTTCTTC few TRBV7-3 TRBD1 TRBJ2-1
CASSYRGRSGNTIYF TGTGCCAGCAGTTATCGGGGGCGCTCTGGAAACACCATATATTTT once TRBV6-5 NA TRBJ1-3
CASRGQYNSPLHF TGTGCCAGCAGGGGACAGTATAATTCACCCCTCCACTTT NA TRBV21-1 NA TRBJ1-6
CASSYTTNTEAFF TGTGCCAGCAGCTATACAACGAACACTGAAGCTTTCTTT NA TRBV7-3 NA TRBJ1-1
CASSPGTSGSYNEQFF TGTGCCAGCAGCCCAGGGACTAGCGGGAGTTACAATGAGCAGTTCTTC NA TRBV11-2 TRBD2 TRBJ2-1
CASSFLDGNQPQHF TGTGCCAGCAGTTTCCTAGACGGCAATCAGCCCCAGCATTTT once TRBV27 NA TRBJ1-5
CSFLAGANVLTF TGCAGCTTTTTAGCTGGGGCCAACGTCCTGACTTTC NA TRBV29-1 NA TRBJ2-6
CASSPNRGEDTQYF TGTGCCAGCAGTCCGAACAGGGGAGAGGATACGCAGTATTTT NA TRBV2 TRBD1 TRBJ2-3
CSVEEGTNTEAFF TGCAGCGTTGAAGAAGGGACGAACACTGAAGCTTTCTTT NA TRBV29-1 NA TRBJ1-1
CASSPGTSGYEQYF TGCGCCAGCAGCCCCGGGACTAGCGGATACGAGCAGTACTTC NA TRBV5-1 TRBD2 TRBJ2-7